The clone carrying this T cell receptor (beta chain) has just a few counts. The data were taken from a study of blood T cell repertoires in COVID-19. The CDR3 spans 16 residues. The V and J ends lost 4 bases and 1 base, in that order; junction bases with no gene match: 6. Germline lookup yields CDR1 LNHDA and CDR2 SQIVND (reference sequence). The protocol was immunoSEQ multiplex PCR, while the TCRdb copy is restricted to in-frame clones and leaves out a portion. The repertoire holds about 35,000 clones, with approximately 87% as singletons. The source of this sequence is a man older than 75 with active COVID-19. The chain combines TRBV19 with TRBJ1-5, with 8 positions matching TRBD1. The specimen was peripheral blood. This CDR3 is CASSRRTGSSNQPQHF. CDR3 bases: TGTGCCAGTAGTAGACGGACAGGGTCCAGCAATCAGCCCCAGCATTTT.